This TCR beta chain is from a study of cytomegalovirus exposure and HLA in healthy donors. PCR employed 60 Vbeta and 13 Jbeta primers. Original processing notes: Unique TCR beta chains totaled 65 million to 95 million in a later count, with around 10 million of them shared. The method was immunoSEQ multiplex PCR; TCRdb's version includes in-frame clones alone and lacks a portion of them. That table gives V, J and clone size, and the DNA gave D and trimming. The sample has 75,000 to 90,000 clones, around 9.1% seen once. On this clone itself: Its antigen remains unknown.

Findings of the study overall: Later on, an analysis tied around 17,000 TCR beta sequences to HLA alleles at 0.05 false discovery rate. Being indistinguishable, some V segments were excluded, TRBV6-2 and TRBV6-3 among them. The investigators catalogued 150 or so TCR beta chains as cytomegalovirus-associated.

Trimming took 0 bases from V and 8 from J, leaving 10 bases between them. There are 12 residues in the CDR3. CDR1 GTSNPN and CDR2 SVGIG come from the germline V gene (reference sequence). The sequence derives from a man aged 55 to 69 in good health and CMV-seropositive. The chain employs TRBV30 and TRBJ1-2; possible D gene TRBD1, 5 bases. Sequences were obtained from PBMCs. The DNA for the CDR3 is TGTGCCTGGAGTGTGGCGACAGTGGGCTACACCTTC. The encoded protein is CAWSVATVGYTF.